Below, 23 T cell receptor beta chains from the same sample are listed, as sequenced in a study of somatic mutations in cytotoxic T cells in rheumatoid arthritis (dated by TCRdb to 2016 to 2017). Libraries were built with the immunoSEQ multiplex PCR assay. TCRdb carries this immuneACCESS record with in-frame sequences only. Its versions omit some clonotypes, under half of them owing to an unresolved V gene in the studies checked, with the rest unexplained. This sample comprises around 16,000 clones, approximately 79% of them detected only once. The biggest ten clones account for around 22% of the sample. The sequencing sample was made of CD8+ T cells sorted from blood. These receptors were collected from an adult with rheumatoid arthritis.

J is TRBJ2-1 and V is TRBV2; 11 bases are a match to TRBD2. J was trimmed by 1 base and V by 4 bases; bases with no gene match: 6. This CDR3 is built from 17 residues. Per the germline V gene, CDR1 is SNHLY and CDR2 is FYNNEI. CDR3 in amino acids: CASSGVAGGESYNEQFF. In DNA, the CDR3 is TGTGCCAGCAGTGGGGTAGCGGGAGGGGAGTCCTACAATGAGCAGTTCTTC.

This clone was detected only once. CDR3 amino acids: CASSTPTEECSYEQYF. The CDR3 DNA follows: TGTGCCAGCAGCACTCCCACCGAGGAATGCTCCTACGAGCAGTACTTC. J is TRBJ2-7 and V is TRBV5-6; D gene unclear. The CDR3 loop spans 16 amino acids. Germline V CDR1 and CDR2: SGHDT, YYEEEE. V was clipped by 4 bases and J by 0 bases, with 17 bases between them.

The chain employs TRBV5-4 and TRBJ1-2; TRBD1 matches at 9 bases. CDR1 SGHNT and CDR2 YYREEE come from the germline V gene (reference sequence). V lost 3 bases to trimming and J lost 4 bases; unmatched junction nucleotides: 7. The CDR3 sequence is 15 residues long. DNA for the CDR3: TGTGCCAGCAGCTGGCTACAGGGGGCCGTCTATGGCTACACCTTC. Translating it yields CASSWLQGAVYGYTF.

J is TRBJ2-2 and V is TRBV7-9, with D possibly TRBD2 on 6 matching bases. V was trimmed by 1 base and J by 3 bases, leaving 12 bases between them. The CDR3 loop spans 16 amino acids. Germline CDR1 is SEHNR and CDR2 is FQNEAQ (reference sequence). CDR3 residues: CASSLVEGRYTGELFF. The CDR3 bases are TGTGCCAGCAGCTTAGTGGAGGGGCGGTACACCGGGGAGCTGTTTTTT.

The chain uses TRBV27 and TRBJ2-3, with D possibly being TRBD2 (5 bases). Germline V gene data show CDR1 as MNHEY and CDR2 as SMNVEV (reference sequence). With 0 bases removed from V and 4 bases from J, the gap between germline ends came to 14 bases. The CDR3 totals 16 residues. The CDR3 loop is CASSLSTPRRSDTQYF. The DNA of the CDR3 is TGTGCCAGCAGTTTATCGACGCCCAGGAGGTCAGATACGCAGTATTTT.

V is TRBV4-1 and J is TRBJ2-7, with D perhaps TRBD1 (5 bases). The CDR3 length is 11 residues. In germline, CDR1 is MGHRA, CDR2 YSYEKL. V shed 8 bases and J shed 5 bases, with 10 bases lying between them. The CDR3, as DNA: TGCGCCAGCGCTAGGGGCCACGAGCAGTACTTC. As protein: CASARGHEQYF.

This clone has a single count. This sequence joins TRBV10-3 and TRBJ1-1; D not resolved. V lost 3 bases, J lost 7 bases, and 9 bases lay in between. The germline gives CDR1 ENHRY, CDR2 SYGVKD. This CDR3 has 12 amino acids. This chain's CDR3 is CAISDGQFEAFF. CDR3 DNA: TGTGCCATCAGTGATGGGCAATTTGAAGCTTTCTTT.

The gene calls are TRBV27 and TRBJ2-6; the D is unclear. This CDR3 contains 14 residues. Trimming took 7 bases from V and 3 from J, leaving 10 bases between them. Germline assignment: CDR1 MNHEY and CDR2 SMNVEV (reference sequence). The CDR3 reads CASNTFDGANVLTF. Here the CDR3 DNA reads TGTGCCAGCAACACGTTCGATGGGGCCAACGTCCTGACTTTC. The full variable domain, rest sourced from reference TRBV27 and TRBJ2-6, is EAQVTQNPRYLITVTGKKLTVTCSQNMNHEYMSWYRQDPGLGLRQIYYSMNVEVTDKGDVPEGYKVSRKEKRNFPLILESPSPNQTSLYFCASNTFDGANVLTFGAGSRLTVL.

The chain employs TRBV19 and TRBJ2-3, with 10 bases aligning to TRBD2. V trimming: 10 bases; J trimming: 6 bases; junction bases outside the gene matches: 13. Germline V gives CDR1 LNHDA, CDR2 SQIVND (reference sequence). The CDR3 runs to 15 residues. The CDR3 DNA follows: TGTGCCACCCGCGCATGGCTAGCGGGAGTCGATACGCAGTATTTT. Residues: CATRAWLAGVDTQYF.

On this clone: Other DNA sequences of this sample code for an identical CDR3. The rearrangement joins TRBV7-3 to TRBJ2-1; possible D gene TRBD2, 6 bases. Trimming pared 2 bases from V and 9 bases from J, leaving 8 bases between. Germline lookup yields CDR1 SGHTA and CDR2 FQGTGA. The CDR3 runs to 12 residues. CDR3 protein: CASSLVGGEQFF. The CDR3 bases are TGTGCCAGCAGCTTAGTGGGGGGTGAGCAGTTCTTC. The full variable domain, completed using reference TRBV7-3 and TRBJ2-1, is GAGVSQTPSNKVTEKGKYVELRCDPISGHTALYWYRQSLGQGPEFLIYFQGTGAADDSGLPNDRFFAVRPEGSVSTLKIQRTERGDSAVYLCASSLVGGEQFFGPGTRLTVL.

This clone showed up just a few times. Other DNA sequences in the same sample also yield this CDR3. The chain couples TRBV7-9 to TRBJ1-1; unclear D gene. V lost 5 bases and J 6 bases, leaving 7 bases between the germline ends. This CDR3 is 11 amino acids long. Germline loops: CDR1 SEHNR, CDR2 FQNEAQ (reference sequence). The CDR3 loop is CASSRSPEAFF. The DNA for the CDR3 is TGTGCCAGCAGCCGGTCTCCTGAAGCTTTCTTT.

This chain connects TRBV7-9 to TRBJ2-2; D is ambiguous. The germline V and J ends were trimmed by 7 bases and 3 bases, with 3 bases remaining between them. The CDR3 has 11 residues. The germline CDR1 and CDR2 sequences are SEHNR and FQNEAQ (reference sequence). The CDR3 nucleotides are TGTGCCAGCAAATACACCGGGGAGCTGTTTTTT. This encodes CASKYTGELFF.

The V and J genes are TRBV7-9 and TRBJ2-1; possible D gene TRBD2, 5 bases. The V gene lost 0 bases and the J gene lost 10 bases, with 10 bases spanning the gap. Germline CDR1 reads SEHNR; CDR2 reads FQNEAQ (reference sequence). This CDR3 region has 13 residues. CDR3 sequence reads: CASSLAGAAEQFF. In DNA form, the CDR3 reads TGTGCCAGCAGCTTAGCGGGAGCGGCAGAGCAGTTCTTC.

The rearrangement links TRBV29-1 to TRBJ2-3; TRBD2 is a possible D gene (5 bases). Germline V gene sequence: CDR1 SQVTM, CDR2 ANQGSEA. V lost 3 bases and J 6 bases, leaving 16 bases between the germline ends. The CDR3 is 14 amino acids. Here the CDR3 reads CSVDRARVRDTQYF. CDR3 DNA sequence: TGCAGCGTTGACCGAGCGAGGGTGCGCGATACGCAGTATTTT.

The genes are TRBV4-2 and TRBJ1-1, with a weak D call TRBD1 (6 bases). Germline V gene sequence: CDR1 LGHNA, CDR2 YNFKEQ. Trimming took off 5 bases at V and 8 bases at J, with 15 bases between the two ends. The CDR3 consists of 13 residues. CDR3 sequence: CASSTGTPMEAFF. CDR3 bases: TGTGCCAGCAGCACCGGGACACCCATGGAAGCTTTCTTT.

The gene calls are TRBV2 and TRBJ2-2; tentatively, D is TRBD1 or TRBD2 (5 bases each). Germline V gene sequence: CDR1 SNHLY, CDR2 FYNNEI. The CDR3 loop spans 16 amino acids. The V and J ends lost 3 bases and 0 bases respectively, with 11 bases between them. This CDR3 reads CASSERGVANTGELFF. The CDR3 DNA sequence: TGTGCCAGCAGTGAGAGGGGAGTCGCGAACACCGGGGAGCTGTTTTTT. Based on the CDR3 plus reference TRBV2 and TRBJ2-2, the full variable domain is EPEVTQTPSHQVTQMGQEVILRCVPISNHLYFYWYRQILGQKVEFLVSFYNNEISEKSEIFDDQFSVERPDGSNFTLKIRSTKLEDSAMYFCASSERGVANTGELFFGEGSRLTVL.

The CDR3 sequence is CASSTQREGYNEQFF. The CDR3 nucleotides read TGTGCCAGCAGTACCCAGCGGGAGGGATACAATGAGCAGTTCTTC. The rearrangement uses TRBV28 and TRBJ2-1, with TRBD2 identical over 10 bases. This CDR3 contains 15 residues. With 5 bases clipped from V and 4 bases from J, the junction kept 5 bases outside the gene matches. Per the germline V gene, CDR1 is MDHEN and CDR2 is SYDVKM.

The CDR3 spells CASSISTGTSNTGELFF. Written as DNA, the CDR3 is TGTGCCAGCAGCATATCCACCGGGACATCGAACACCGGGGAGCTGTTTTTT. The J gene is TRBJ2-2, the V gene TRBV7-9; a possible D gene is TRBD1 (6 bases). The CDR3 runs 17 residues. Germline assignment: CDR1 SEHNR and CDR2 FQNEAQ (reference sequence). The V end lost 5 bases, the J end lost 0 bases, and 16 bases lay between the germline ends.

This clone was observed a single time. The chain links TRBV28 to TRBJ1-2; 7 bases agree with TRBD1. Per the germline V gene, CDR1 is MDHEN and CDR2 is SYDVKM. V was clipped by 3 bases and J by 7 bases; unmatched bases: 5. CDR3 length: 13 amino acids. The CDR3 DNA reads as TGTGCCAGCAGTTTGGTAAGGGGGCGTGGCTACACCTTC. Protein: CASSLVRGRGYTF.

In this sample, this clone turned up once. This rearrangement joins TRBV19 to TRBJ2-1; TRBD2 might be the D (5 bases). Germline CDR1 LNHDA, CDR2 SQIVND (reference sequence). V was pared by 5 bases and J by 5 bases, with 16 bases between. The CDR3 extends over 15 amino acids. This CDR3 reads CASSVSERADNEQFF. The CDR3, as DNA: TGTGCCAGTAGTGTTAGCGAGAGAGCCGACAATGAGCAGTTCTTC.

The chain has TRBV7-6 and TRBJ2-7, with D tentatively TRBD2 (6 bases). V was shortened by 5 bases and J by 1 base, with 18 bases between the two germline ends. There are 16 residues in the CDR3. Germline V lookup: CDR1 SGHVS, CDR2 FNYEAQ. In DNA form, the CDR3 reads TGTGCCAGCAGCCCCCAGACTAGAAGTAGTTCCTACGAGCAGTACTTC. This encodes CASSPQTRSSSYEQYF.

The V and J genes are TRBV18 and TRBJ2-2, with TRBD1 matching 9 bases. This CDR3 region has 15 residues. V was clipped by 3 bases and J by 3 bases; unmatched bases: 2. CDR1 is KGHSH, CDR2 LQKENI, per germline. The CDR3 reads CASSPGDRDTGELFF. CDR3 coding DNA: TGTGCCAGCTCACCCGGGGACAGGGACACCGGGGAGCTGTTTTTT.

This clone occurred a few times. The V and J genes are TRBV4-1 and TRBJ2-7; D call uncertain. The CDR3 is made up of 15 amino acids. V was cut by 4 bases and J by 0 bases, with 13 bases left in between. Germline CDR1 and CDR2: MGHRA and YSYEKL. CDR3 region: CASSPSDGSSYEQYF. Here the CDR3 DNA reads TGCGCCAGCAGCCCATCGGATGGGTCCTCCTACGAGCAGTACTTC.